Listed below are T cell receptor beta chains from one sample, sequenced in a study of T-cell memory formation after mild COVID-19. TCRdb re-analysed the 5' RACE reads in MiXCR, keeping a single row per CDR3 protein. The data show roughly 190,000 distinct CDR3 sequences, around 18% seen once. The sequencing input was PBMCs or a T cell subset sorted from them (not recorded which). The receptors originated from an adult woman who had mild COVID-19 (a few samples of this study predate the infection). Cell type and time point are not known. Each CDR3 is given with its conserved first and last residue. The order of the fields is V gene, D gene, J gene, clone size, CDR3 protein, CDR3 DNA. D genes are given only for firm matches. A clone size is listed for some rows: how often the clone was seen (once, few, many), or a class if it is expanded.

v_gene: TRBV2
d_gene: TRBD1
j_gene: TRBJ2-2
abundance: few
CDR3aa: CASKIPRGPNTGELFF
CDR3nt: TGTGCCAGCAAGATACCCAGGGGGCCGAACACCGGGGAGCTGTTTTTT

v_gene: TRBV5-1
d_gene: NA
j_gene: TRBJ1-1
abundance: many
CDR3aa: CASSSSVMNTEAFF
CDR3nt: TGCGCCAGCAGCTCTTCGGTGATGAACACTGAAGCTTTCTTT

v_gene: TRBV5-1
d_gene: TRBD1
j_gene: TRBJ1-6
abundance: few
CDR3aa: CASSGGDRVRSPLHF
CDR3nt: TGCGCCAGCAGCGGCGGGGACAGGGTACGTTCACCCCTCCACTTT

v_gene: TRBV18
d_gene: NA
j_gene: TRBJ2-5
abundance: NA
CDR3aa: CASSPGSTETQYF
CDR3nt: TGTGCCAGCTCACCGGGGTCCACGGAGACCCAGTACTTC

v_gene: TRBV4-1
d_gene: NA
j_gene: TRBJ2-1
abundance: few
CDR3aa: CASSPLAGLPSPVNEQFF
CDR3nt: TGCGCCAGCAGCCCCCTTGCGGGCCTCCCCTCACCCGTGAATGAGCAGTTCTTC

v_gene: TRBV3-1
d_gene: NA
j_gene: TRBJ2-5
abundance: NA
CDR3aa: CASSQGQLETQYF
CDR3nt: TGTGCCAGCAGTCAAGGGCAGTTGGAGACCCAGTACTTC

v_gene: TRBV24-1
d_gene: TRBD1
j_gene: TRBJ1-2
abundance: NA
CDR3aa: CATSDPGTEAYGYTF
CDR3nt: TGTGCCACCAGTGACCCCGGGACAGAGGCCTATGGCTACACCTTC

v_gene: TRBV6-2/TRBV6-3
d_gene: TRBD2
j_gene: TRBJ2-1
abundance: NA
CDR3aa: CASSNSGASSYNEQFF
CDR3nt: TGTGCCAGCAGTAATAGCGGGGCTAGCTCCTACAATGAGCAGTTCTTC

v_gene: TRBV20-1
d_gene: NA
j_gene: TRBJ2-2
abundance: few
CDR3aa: CSARRSLASTGELFF
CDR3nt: TGCAGTGCTAGGAGGTCCTTAGCGAGCACCGGGGAGCTGTTTTTT

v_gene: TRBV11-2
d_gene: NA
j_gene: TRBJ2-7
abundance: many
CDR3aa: CASATGVAIYEQYF
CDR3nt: TGTGCCAGCGCGACAGGAGTAGCGATCTACGAGCAGTACTTC

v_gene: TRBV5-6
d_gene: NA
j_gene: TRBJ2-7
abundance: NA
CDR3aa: CASSPRTQAYEQYF
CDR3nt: TGTGCCAGCAGCCCCCGGACTCAGGCCTACGAGCAGTACTTC

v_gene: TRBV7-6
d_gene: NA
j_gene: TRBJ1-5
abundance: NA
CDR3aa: CASSYREGMGNQPQHF
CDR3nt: TGTGCCAGCAGCTACAGGGAGGGTATGGGCAATCAGCCCCAGCATTTT

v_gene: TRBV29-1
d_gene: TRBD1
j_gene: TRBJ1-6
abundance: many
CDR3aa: CSVKEDRDSPLHF
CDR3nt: TGCAGCGTTAAAGAGGACAGGGATTCACCCCTCCACTTT

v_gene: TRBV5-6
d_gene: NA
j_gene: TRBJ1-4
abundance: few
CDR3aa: CASSPDRNEKLFF
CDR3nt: TGTGCCAGCAGCCCAGACAGGAATGAAAAACTGTTTTTT

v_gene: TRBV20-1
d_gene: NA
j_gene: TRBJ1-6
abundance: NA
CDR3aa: CSARRGIPGWSYNSPLHF
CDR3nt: TGCAGTGCTAGAAGGGGGATTCCTGGTTGGTCCTATAATTCACCCCTCCACTTT

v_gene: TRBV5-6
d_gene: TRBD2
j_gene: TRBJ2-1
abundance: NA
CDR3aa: CASSMPGGYNEQFF
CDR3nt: TGTGCCAGCAGCATGCCGGGGGGCTACAATGAGCAGTTCTTC

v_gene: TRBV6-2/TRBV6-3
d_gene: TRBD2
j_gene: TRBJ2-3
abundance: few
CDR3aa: CASSSPTSGSPDTQYF
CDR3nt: TGTGCCAGCAGTTCTCCGACTAGCGGGAGCCCAGATACGCAGTATTTT

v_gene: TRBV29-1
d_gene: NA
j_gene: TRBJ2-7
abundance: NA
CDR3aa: CSAFEGNEQYF
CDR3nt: TGCAGCGCCTTTGAGGGTAACGAGCAGTACTTC

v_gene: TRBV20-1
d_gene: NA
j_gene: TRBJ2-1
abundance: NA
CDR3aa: CSVKGRVGNEQFF
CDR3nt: TGCAGTGTAAAGGGCCGGGTGGGCAATGAGCAGTTCTTC

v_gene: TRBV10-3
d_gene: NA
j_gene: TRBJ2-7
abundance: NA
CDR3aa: CAIGGPDRTYEQYF
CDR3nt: TGTGCCATCGGAGGCCCCGACAGAACCTACGAGCAGTACTTC

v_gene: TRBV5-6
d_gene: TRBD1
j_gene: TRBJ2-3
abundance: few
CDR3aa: CASRLPGQGSTDTQYF
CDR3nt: TGTGCCAGCAGGCTACCGGGACAGGGCAGCACAGATACGCAGTATTTT

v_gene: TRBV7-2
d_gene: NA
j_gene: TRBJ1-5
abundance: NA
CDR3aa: CASSQRGNQPQHF
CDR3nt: TGTGCCAGCAGCCAAAGGGGAAATCAGCCCCAGCATTTT

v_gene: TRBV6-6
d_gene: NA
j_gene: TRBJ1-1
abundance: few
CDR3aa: CASSYPAIANTEAFF
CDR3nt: TGTGCCAGCAGTTACCCGGCCATTGCGAACACTGAAGCTTTCTTT

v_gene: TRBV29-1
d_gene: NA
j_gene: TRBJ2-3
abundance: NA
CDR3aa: CSLEGGATDTQYF
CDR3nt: TGCAGCCTCGAAGGGGGAGCGACAGATACGCAGTATTTT

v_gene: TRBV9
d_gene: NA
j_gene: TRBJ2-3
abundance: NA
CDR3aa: CASSPARGSTDTQYF
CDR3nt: TGTGCCAGCAGTCCCGCCCGAGGGAGCACAGATACGCAGTATTTT

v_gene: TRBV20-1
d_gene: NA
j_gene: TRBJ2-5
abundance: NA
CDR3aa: CSARVPGKETQYF
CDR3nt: TGCAGTGCTAGAGTCCCAGGGAAAGAGACCCAGTACTTC

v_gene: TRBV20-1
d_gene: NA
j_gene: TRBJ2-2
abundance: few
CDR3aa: CSAEDGPLELFF
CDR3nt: TGCAGTGCCGAAGACGGACCTCTCGAGCTGTTTTTT

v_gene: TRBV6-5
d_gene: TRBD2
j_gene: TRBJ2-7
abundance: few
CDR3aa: CASRRRRWTSGGYEQYF
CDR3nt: TGTGCCAGCAGGCGACGGCGTTGGACTAGCGGGGGTTACGAGCAGTACTTC